This entry features one T cell receptor (beta chain) sequence. Antigen specificity is unknown. The genomic DNA of each subset was split evenly across several immunoSEQ plates. When replicate PCRs were run on sorted subsets, they used about 220 ng DNA, 30,000 to 35,000 T cell genomes. Using immunoSEQ multiplex PCR, the repertoire was profiled, and TCRdb retains in-frame clones only, with some absent. Of roughly 760,000 clones in the sample, approximately 79% are singletons; the top ten hold 1.5% to 2%. This sample stems from a study of shared clonotypes between healthy human individuals. On the study more broadly: Each donor contributed plates that comprised three CD4 naive, three CD4 memory, two CD8 naive and one CD8 memory.

Findings and limits, study-wide: The diversity represented, both genetic and in exposure history, was limited by few donors.

This CDR3 is 13 amino acids long. Germline CDR1 MGHDK, CDR2 SYGVNS. Between the trimmed V and J ends, which lost 2 bases and 4 bases, there was a span of 8 bases. The clonotype comes from a woman in her twenties or thirties in good health. The sequencing sample was made of memory CD4+ T cells sorted from blood. Stated subset: CD45RA-negative fraction. V is TRBV25-1 and J is TRBJ1-2; D remains ambiguous. The CDR3: CASSEKGPYGYTF. The CDR3 DNA reads as TGTGCCAGCAGTGAAAAGGGCCCCTATGGCTACACCTTC.